This T cell receptor beta chain was documented in a study of post-analysis software for immune sequencing data. Study-level results: Among roughly five TRBV segments more frequent in patients than controls were TRBV5-6, TRBV5-1 and TRBV20-1. Those with multiple sclerosis, the patient group, showed significantly lower normalized Chao1 diversity than controls.

A note on this clonotype: Its antigen is currently unknown.

This CDR3 contains 13 residues. The V and J ends lost 5 bases and 8 bases respectively, with 13 bases between them. Germline V gene lookup returns CDR1 MNHNY and CDR2 SVGAGI (reference sequence). cDNA libraries of TCR beta carried unique molecular identifiers. TCRdb recomputed calls from the PCR reads with MiXCR, one row per CDR3 protein. The data show hundreds of thousands of distinct CDR3 sequences, approximately 59% seen once. The sample comprised blood. This clonotype originated in a girl aged 2 to 9 with multiple sclerosis. The gene calls are TRBV6-6 and TRBJ2-1; D not resolved. The CDR3 spells CASSGASAHEQFF. The CDR3 DNA reads as TGTGCCAGCAGTGGAGCTTCCGCCCATGAGCAGTTCTTC.